This TCR beta chain was documented in a study of blood T cells in healthy people across ages. The sample providers were healthy Caucasian people from Russia, aged about 6 to 90. The total RNA that was extracted per sample amounted to at least 5.5 micrograms. This clonotype was counted many times. Using a J-beta primer mix together with a sample-barcoded 5' primer, a second PCR was run for about 6 to 11 cycles. Every cDNA molecule carried a tag from a template-switch adaptor bearing 12 random nucleotides. TCRdb reprocessed the 5' RACE reads via MiXCR and lists one record per CDR3 protein. The profile covers hundreds of thousands of distinct CDR3 sequences, with around 30% appearing a single time and roughly a sixth taken by the ten largest. Germline CDR1 reads SGHRS; CDR2 reads YFSETQ. CDR3 length equals 14 residues. V was cut by 3 bases and J by 0 bases, with 9 bases left in between.

The V and J genes are TRBV5-1 and TRBJ1-1; no clear D gene. Specimen: blood. The clonotype originates from an elderly woman in good health. The CDR3 DNA sequence: TGCGCCAGCAGCTCGGGTGAGCTGAACACTGAAGCTTTCTTT. It specifies CASSSGELNTEAFF.